This T cell receptor (beta chain) originates from a study of PD-1 blockade in classical Hodgkin lymphoma. Data came from immunoSEQ multiplex PCR; TCRdb stores just in-frame clones and leaves some out. The repertoire consists of some 70,000 clones, with roughly 92% occurring once and the leading ten covering 2.6%. Indicated time point: newly diagnosed, previously untreated cHL patient sample. The authors used newly diagnosed, untreated classical Hodgkin lymphoma PBMCs as comparison. The V gene's germline CDR1 is LNHNV and CDR2 YYDKDF (reference sequence). V dropped 4 bases and J dropped 3 bases, with 15 bases sitting between them. The CDR3 has 15 amino acids. Regarding the study as a whole: The causes of the repertoire differences, possibly disease activity or prior therapy, remain undefined. A reduction in baseline TCR diversity was reportedly seen in newly diagnosed patients relative to healthy donors.

Remarks on this clone: The antigen is undetermined.

Sequenced input: peripheral blood mononuclear cells (PBMCs). The V gene is TRBV15, the J gene TRBJ1-1; D is uncertain. The receptor's source is a human donor with classical Hodgkin lymphoma. CDR3 amino acids: CATSKGRHRDTEAFF. Written as DNA, the CDR3 is TGTGCCACCAGCAAGGGAAGACATCGGGACACTGAAGCTTTCTTT.